Listed here are 7 T cell receptor beta chains from one sample, sequenced in a study of control samples from healthy donors and cancer patients (dated by TCRdb to about 2020). Receptors were amplified or captured by the immunoSEQ multiplex PCR assay. Drawn from immuneACCESS, this table holds only the in-frame rearrangements with V and J called that TCRdb kept. Clones are partly lost; checked studies trace under half to an unresolved V gene and leave the rest unexplained. Present in this sample are roughly 150,000 clones, under 90% of which were seen just once. 4.9% of the sample goes to the ten largest clones. Sequenced sample: blood. Source of these receptors: a young man in good health.

The V gene is TRBV9, the J gene TRBJ2-5; TRBD2 aligns across 7 bases. Germline V gene data show CDR1 as SGDLS and CDR2 as YYNGEE. With 4 bases clipped from V and 5 bases from J, the junction kept 8 bases outside the gene matches. This CDR3 has 14 residues. The CDR3 spells CASSPSGMGETQYF. The DNA for the CDR3 is TGTGCCAGCAGCCCCAGCGGGATGGGGGAGACCCAGTACTTC.

About this clone: Other DNA sequences of this sample code for an identical CDR3. The rearrangement joins TRBV18 to TRBJ2-7; D is undetermined. Trimming removed 0 bases at V and 0 bases at J, with 3 bases between. Germline CDR1 KGHSH, CDR2 LQKENI. The CDR3 consists of 13 residues. CDR3 in DNA: TGTGCCAGCTCACCACCGAGCTCCTACGAGCAGTACTTC. This encodes CASSPPSSYEQYF. Filled out from reference TRBV18 and TRBJ2-7, the complete variable domain reads NAGVMQNPRHLVRRRGQEARLRCSPMKGHSHVYWYRQLPEEGLKFMVYLQKENIIDESGMPKERFSAEFPKEGPSILRIQQVVRGDSAAYFCASSPPSSYEQYFGPGTRLTVT.

The V gene is TRBV7-2, the J gene TRBJ1-1, with D possibly TRBD1 on 5 matching bases. The CDR3 length is 13 residues. Between the trimmed V and J ends, which lost 5 bases and 1 base, there was a span of 8 bases. Germline CDR1 SGHTA, CDR2 FQGNSA. The CDR3 reads CASSPGANTEAFF. DNA of the CDR3: TGTGCCAGCAGCCCCGGGGCGAACACTGAAGCTTTCTTT.

The chain joins TRBV6-5 to TRBJ2-3, with 10 nucleotides matching TRBD1. The CDR3 spans 16 residues. Germline CDR1 and CDR2: MNHEY and SVGAGI. The V and J ends lost 0 bases and 4 bases, in that order; junction bases with no gene match: 4. CDR3 residues: CASSYSPDRGSDTQYF. The CDR3, as DNA: TGTGCCAGCAGTTACTCCCCGGACAGGGGGTCAGATACGCAGTATTTT.

J is TRBJ2-5 and V is TRBV15, with D uncertain. Looked up from germline, CDR1 is LNHNV and CDR2 is YYDKDF (reference sequence). The CDR3 is 12 amino acids. Trimming pared 1 base from V and 1 base from J, leaving 1 base between. The CDR3 DNA reads TGTGCCACCAGCAGAGCCCAAGAGACCCAGTACTTC. Translating gives CATSRAQETQYF.

This clone was recorded once. V and J are TRBV11-3 and TRBJ1-1, with D uncertain. Germline CDR1 reads SGHNT; CDR2 reads YENEEA. CDR3 length equals 12 residues. Trimming removed 1 base from V and 8 bases from J, with 8 bases in between. The CDR3 sequence is CASSLVQIEAFF. Here the CDR3 DNA reads TGTGCCAGCAGCTTAGTACAGATCGAAGCTTTCTTT.

This rearrangement joins TRBV5-6 to TRBJ2-3; 9 bases match TRBD1. There are 16 residues in the CDR3. Germline V gene sequence: CDR1 SGHDT, CDR2 YYEEEE. The V segment lost 1 base and the J segment 3 bases; nucleotides outside the gene matches: 6. The CDR3 DNA sequence: TGTGCCAGCAGCTTGCCGGGACAGGGAGGGACAGATACGCAGTATTTT. The encoded protein is CASSLPGQGGTDTQYF.